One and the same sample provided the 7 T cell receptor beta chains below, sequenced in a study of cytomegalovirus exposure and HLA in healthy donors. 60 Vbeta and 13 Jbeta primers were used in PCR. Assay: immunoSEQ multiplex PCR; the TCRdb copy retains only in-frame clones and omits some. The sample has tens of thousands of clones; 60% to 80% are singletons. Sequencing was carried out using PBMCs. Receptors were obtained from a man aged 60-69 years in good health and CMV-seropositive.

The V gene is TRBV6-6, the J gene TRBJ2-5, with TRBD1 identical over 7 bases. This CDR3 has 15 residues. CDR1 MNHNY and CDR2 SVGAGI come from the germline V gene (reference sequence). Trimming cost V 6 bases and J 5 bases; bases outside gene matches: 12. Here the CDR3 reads CASSTLTGVEETQYF. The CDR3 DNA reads TGTGCCAGCAGCACATTAACAGGGGTAGAGGAGACCCAGTACTTC.

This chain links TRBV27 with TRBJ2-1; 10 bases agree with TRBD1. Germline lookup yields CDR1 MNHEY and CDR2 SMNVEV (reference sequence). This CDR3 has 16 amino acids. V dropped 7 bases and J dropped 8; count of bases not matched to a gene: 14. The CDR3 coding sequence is TGTGCCAGCACCCCGAGGAAGACAGGGGGCGCGGATGAGCAGTTCTTC. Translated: CASTPRKTGGADEQFF.

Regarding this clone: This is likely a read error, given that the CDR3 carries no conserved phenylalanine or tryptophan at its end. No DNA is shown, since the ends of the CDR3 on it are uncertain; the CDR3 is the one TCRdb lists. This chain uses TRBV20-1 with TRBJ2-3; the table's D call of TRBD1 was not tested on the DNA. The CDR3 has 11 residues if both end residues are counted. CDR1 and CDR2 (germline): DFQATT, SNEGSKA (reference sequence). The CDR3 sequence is CSAREPPGQHI.

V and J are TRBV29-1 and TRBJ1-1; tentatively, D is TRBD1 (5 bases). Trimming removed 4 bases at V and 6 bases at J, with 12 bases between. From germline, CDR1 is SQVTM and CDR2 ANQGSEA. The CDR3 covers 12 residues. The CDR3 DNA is TGCAGCGTTGCGTTCCGGGGGGCTGAAGCTTTCTTT. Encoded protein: CSVAFRGAEAFF.

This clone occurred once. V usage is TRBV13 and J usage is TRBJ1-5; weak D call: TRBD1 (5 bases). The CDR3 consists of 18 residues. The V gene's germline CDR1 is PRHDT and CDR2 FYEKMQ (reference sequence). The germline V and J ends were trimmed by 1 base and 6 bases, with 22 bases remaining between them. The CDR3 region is CASSLVRGLKGRGQPQHF. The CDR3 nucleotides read TGTGCCAGCAGCTTAGTCCGAGGTCTCAAGGGAAGGGGTCAGCCCCAGCATTTT.

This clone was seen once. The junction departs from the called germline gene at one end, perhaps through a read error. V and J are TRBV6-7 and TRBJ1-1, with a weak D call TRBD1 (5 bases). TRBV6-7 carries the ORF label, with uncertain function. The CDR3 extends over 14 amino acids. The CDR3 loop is CAAREGSMNTEAFF. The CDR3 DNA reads TGCGCAGCAAGGGAGGGGTCGATGAACACTGAAGCTTTCTTT.

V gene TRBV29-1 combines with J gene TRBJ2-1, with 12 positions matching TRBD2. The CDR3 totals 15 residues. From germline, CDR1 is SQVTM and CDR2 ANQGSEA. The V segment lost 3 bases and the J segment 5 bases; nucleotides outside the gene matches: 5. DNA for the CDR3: TGCAGCGTTGATCGGACTAGCGGGATCGACAATGAGCAGTTCTTC. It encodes CSVDRTSGIDNEQFF.